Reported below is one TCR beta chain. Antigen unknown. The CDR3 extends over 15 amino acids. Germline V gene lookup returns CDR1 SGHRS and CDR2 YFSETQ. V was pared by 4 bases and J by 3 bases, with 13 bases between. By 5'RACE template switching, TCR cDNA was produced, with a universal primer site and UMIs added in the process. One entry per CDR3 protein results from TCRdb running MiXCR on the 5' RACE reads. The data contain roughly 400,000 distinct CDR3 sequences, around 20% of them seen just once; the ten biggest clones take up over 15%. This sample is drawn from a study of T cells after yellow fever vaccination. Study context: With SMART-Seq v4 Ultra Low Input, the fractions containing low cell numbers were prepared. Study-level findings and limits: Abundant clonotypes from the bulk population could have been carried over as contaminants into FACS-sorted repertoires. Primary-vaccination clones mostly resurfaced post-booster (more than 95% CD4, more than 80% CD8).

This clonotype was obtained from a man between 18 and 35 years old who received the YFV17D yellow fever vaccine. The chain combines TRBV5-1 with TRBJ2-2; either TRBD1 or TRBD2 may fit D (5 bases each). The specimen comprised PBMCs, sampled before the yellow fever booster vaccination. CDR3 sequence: CASSTGTAYTGELFF. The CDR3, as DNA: TGCGCCAGCAGCACGGGGACCGCTTACACCGGGGAGCTGTTTTTT.